A single sample gave rise to the 2 T cell receptor beta chains below, sequenced in a study of blood T cell repertoires in COVID-19. Sequencing was performed with immunoSEQ multiplex PCR; in TCRdb, only in-frame clones are kept and a portion is missing. This sample carries 110,000 to 150,000 clones, around 87% of them seen once, and the ten largest clones take 11%. The specimen sequenced was PBMCs or T cells enriched from blood (not recorded which). These receptors were taken from a man aged 55 to 70 who had recovered from COVID-19.

This rearrangement joins TRBV6-5 to TRBJ2-1; 13 bases are shared with TRBD2. In germline, CDR1 is MNHEY, CDR2 SVGAGI. The CDR3 runs to 15 residues. Losses at the gene ends were 6 bases for V and 8 bases for J; bases not matched to a gene: 7. The CDR3 DNA sequence: TGTGCCAGCAGCCTACTAGCGGGGGGGCCGGATGAGCAGTTCTTC. Its translation is CASSLLAGGPDEQFF.

This clone was seen a few times. The rearrangement uses TRBV24-1 and TRBJ1-5; D is unclear. V lost 5 bases to trimming and J lost 3 bases, with 16 bases between them. This CDR3 is 16 amino acids long. In germline, CDR1 is KGHDR, CDR2 SFDVKD. The CDR3 DNA is TGTGCCACCAGTGGTTTCGAGCGAGGGAACAATCAGCCCCAGCATTTT. Its translation: CATSGFERGNNQPQHF.